Listed below are T cell receptor beta chains from one sample, sequenced in a study of blood T cell repertoires in COVID-19. The method was immunoSEQ multiplex PCR; TCRdb's version includes in-frame clones alone and lacks a portion of them. The top ten hold 0.87% of the sample, which has approximately 290,000 clones, around 82% seen once. The sample comprised peripheral blood. All receptors come from a human donor with COVID-19, enrolled during active disease. The donor label of this sample is uncertain. CDR3s include the opening cysteine and the closing phenylalanine or tryptophan. D genes are given only for firm matches. A row's size may be missing; if present it is once, few, many or a size class.

j_call | v_call | cdr3_length | d_call | clone_size | cdr3_nt | cdr3_aa
TRBJ2-7 | TRBV30 | 14 | - | - | TGTGCCCGAACCAGGGGGGCAGGGACCTACGAGCAGTACTTC | CARTRGAGTYEQYF
TRBJ2-3 | TRBV29-1 | 13 | - | - | TGCAGCGTTTTATTGACAGGCACAGATACGCAGTATTTT | CSVLLTGTDTQYF
TRBJ1-3 | TRBV28 | 15 | TRBD1 | - | TGTGCCAGCAGTTTATTTGGGACAGGGGGAAACACCATATATTTT | CASSLFGTGGNTIYF
TRBJ1-2 | TRBV6-6 | 12 | - | - | TGTGCCAGCAGTCCCCCAGGGTATGGCTACACCTTC | CASSPPGYGYTF
TRBJ1-4 | TRBV28 | 17 | - | - | TGTGCCAGCAGTTCCCCCTATAGTATAGATACTTTGGAAAAACTGTTTTTT | CASSSPYSIDTLEKLFF
TRBJ1-4 | TRBV12-3/TRBV12-4 | 13 | TRBD1 | - | TGTGCCAGCAGTTTTGAGGGGGCCGAAAAACTGTTTTTT | CASSFEGAEKLFF
TRBJ1-5 | TRBV6-5 | 13 | TRBD1 | once | TGTGCCAGCAGGAGACAGGGTAGTGATCCCCAGCATTTT | CASRRQGSDPQHF
TRBJ2-3 | TRBV20-1 | 15 | TRBD1 | - | TGCAGTGCCAGTCCTGGGACAGGGGTTTCAGATACGCAGTATTTT | CSASPGTGVSDTQYF
TRBJ1-2 | TRBV7-3 | 14 | - | - | TGTGCCAGCAGCTTAAGGGCTACACCGGGGGGCTACACCTTC | CASSLRATPGGYTF
TRBJ2-2 | TRBV10-3 | 17 | TRBD1 | - | TGTGCCATCAGTGAGTCAGCCGGACAGGTGAACACCGGGGAGCTGTTTTTT | CAISESAGQVNTGELFF
TRBJ1-2 | TRBV6-5 | 13 | - | - | TGTGCCAGCAGTTACAACAGGGACGCTGGCTACACCTTC | CASSYNRDAGYTF
TRBJ2-4 | TRBV27 | 16 | TRBD1 | - | TGTGCCAGCAGTCAAGGGACAGTACTAGCCAAAAACATTCAGTACTTC | CASSQGTVLAKNIQYF
TRBJ2-5 | TRBV5-1 | 14 | - | - | TGCGCCAGCAGCTTGGCGGGGTTGGGGGAGACCCAGTACTTC | CASSLAGLGETQYF
TRBJ1-1 | TRBV5-1 | 14 | - | once | TGCGCCAGCAGCTTCCAGGGCGCGGACACTGAAGCTTTCTTT | CASSFQGADTEAFF
TRBJ2-2 | TRBV7-9 | 16 | TRBD1 | few | TGTGCCAGCAGTAAACCGGGACAGGAGGGCGCCGGGGAGCTGTTTTTT | CASSKPGQEGAGELFF
TRBJ2-5 | TRBV3-1/TRBV3-2 | 14 | - | - | TGTGCCAGCAGCCCCCCCGGGGGTGGCGAGACCCAGTACTTC | CASSPPGGGETQYF